What follows describes a single T cell receptor beta chain. Its target is unknown. Assay used: immunoSEQ multiplex PCR; TCRdb lists only in-frame clones, some missing. The data contain 10,000 to 15,000 clones, almost 90% of them singletons. Trimming stripped 0 bases from V and 5 bases from J, with 13 bases between. The CDR3 loop spans 15 amino acids. Germline-derived CDR1 and CDR2 are MNHEY and SMNVEV (reference sequence). These data belong to a study of chemoradiotherapy in HPV16-positive cancers. Findings and caveats of the study: HPV-specific T cells were functionally defined from only two HPV16-positive patients.

The chain links TRBV27 to TRBJ1-2, with D perhaps matching TRBD1 (5 bases). Collection took place from a patient who underwent chemoradiotherapy. This clonotype was sampled from a human donor with HPV-associated anogenital cancer. CDR3 in DNA: TGTGCCAGCAGTTTATCGATCGGGGGTAGTTATGGCTACACCTTC. As protein: CASSLSIGGSYGYTF.